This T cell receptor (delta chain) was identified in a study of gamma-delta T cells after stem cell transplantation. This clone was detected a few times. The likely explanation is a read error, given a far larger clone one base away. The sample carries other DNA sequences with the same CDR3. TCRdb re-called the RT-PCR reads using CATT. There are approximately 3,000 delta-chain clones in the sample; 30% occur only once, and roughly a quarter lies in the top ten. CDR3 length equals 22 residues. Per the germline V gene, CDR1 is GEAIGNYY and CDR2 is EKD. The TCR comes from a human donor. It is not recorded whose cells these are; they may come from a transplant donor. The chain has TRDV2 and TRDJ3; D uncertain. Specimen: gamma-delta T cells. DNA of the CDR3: TGTGCCTGCGACACCGCCGAGTCTCTTAGCGCCGCAGGCTCCTGGGACACCCGACAGATGTTTTTC. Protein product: CACDTAESLSAAGSWDTRQMFF.